This TCR beta chain was identified during a study of technical replicates of blood from a handful of donors. CDR1 is SGHVS, CDR2 FQNEAQ, per germline. The germline V and J ends were trimmed by 2 bases and 0 bases, with 13 bases remaining between them. This CDR3 has 16 amino acids. TCRdb keeps only in-frame clones here, not all; method: immunoSEQ multiplex PCR. The data contain about 100,000 clones, around 95% of them singletons. The TCR originated in a human donor in good health. The chain carries TRBV7-8 and TRBJ1-2; possibly TRBD1 for D (5 bases). Specimen: T cells isolated from PBMCs. The CDR3 DNA reads TGTGCCAGCAGCTTATATGTGCCAGGGACTAACTATGGCTACACCTTC. Translated, it gives CASSLYVPGTNYGYTF. Based on the CDR3 plus reference TRBV7-8 and TRBJ1-2, the full variable domain is GAGVSQSPRYKVAKRGQDVALRCDPISGHVSLFWYQQALGQGPEFLTYFQNEAQLDKSGLPSDRFFAERPEGSVSTLKIQRTQQEDSAVYLCASSLYVPGTNYGYTFGSGTRLTVV.